A single sample is the source of the 2 T cell receptor beta chains below, sequenced in a study of Graves' ophthalmopathy and Graves' hyperthyroidism. The study amplified TCR beta CDR3 regions using RNA transcripts. HTBI-primed first-round RT-PCR preceded second-round multiplex PCR. One entry per CDR3 protein, called by TCRdb with MiXCR from the multiplex PCR reads. The repertoire holds around 470,000 distinct CDR3 sequences, with approximately 15% as singletons. Input material: blood. Receptor source: a woman in her 30s with Graves' ophthalmopathy.

This clonotype was found many times. This sequence joins TRBV6-1 and TRBJ1-2, with a weak D call TRBD1 (5 bases). In germline, CDR1 is MNHNS, CDR2 SASEGT. This CDR3 region has 11 residues. V lost 6 bases to trimming and J lost 9 bases, with 11 bases between them. The CDR3: CASRTAKSYTF. DNA for the CDR3: TGTGCCAGCAGGACAGCTAAGAGCTACACCTTC.

This clonotype was picked up many times. V and J are TRBV30 and TRBJ1-1; D gene ambiguous. Germline V gene lookup returns CDR1 GTSNPN and CDR2 SVGIG (reference sequence). Between the trimmed V and J ends, which lost 8 bases and 1 base, there was a span of 8 bases. The CDR3 is 11 residues long. DNA for the CDR3: TGTGCCGCAAATGCGAACACTGAAGCTTTCTTT. Protein product: CAANANTEAFF.